One and the same sample provided the 3 T cell receptor beta chains below, sequenced in a study of human T cells and chemical hapten exposure (dated by TCRdb to the early 2020s). The sample's time point label, in plain terms: patch test 3, about 24 weeks after DPC sensitization. This specimen's treatment or condition label, per the study, means: therapeutic diphenylcyclopropenone sensitization with weekly scalp DPC. Library preparation was by RACE. Sequencing used a NextSeq 500. TCRdb itself trimmed the public reads at Q25 with fastp, ran MiXCR and retained productive beta chains. Entries are consolidated by CDR3 protein sequence, retaining the most common genes and DNA. The sample records 150,000 to 200,000 distinct CDR3 sequences, roughly 25% of which are singletons. Clones ranked in the top ten supply approximately 2.1% of the sample. This specimen was whole blood, taken in connection with sensitization to the hapten diphenylcyclopropenone (DPC). The receptors shown here come from a woman between 18 and 29 years old with alopecia areata. Some clones in this sample may be carry-over from other donors' samples.

The CDR3 loop reads CATSGGPFRDRQNTGELFF. In DNA form, the CDR3 reads TGTGCCACCAGTGGTGGTCCCTTTCGGGACAGGCAAAACACCGGGGAGCTGTTTTTT. The chain is built from TRBV24-1 and TRBJ2-2; 8 nucleotides match TRBD1. The trim removed 5 bases at V and 2 bases at J, leaving 15 bases unmatched. CDR3 length equals 19 residues. CDR1 is KGHDR, CDR2 SFDVKD, per germline.

The CDR3 spells CASSFSTLGTANEKLFF. CDR3 sequence (DNA): TGTGCCAGCAGTTTTTCAACGTTGGGGACCGCTAATGAAAAACTGTTTTTT. The V and J genes are TRBV6-5 and TRBJ1-4, with D possibly matching TRBD1 (5 bases). Germline loops: CDR1 MNHEY, CDR2 SVGAGI. The CDR3 contains 17 residues. V lost 4 bases and J lost 3, with 18 bases in between.

The rearrangement links TRBV4-2 to TRBJ1-5, with D uncertain. V lost 4 bases and J 5 bases, leaving 15 bases between the germline ends. The CDR3 extends over 15 amino acids. CDR1 is LGHNA, CDR2 YNFKEQ, per germline. The CDR3, as DNA: TGTGCCAGCAGCCCCAGCCAAGATATAGATCAGCCCCAGCATTTT. Its translation is CASSPSQDIDQPQHF.